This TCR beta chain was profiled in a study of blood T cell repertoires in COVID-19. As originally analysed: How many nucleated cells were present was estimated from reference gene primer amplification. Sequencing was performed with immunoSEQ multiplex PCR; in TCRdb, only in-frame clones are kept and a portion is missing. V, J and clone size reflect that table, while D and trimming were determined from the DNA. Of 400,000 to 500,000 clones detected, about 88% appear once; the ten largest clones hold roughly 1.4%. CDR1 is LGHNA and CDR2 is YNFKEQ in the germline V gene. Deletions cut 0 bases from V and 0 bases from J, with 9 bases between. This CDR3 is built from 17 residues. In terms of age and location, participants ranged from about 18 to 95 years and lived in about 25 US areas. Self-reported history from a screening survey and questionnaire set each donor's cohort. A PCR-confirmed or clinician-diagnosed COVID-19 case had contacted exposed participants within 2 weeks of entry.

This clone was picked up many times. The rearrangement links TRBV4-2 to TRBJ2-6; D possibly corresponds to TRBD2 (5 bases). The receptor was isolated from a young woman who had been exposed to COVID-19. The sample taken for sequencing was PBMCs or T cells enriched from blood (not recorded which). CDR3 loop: CASSQDGSNSGANVLTF. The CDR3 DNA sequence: TGTGCCAGCAGCCAAGATGGGAGCAACTCTGGGGCCAACGTCCTGACTTTC.